The source of this T cell receptor (beta chain) is a study of early T cells in non-severe SARS-CoV-2 infection. Study in general: The authors sequenced bulk RNA from unsorted whole blood, leaving chains unpaired. General observations from the study: The matching step, a VDJdb search, favored anti-spike CD8 responses and missed private and CD4 specificities.

This clonotype was observed at least ten times. The antigen is unknown. This CDR3 has 16 amino acids. The J segment lost 0 bases and the V segment lost 1 base, leaving 2 bases of the junction unmatched. Germline V gene sequence: CDR1 SQVTM, CDR2 ANQGSEA. Unique molecular identifiers (one per individual cDNA molecule) were attached. TCRdb re-called the 5' RACE reads with MiXCR, one entry per CDR3 protein. The table shows around 65,000 distinct CDR3 sequences, with 10% to 15% occurring only once. This TCR was sampled from an adult who was a healthcare worker with PCR-confirmed SARS-CoV-2 infection or an uninfected control (not recorded which). The V gene is TRBV29-1, the J gene TRBJ2-1; TRBD2 matches 11 bases. Sample: whole blood, taken at baseline. The CDR3 loop is CSVEVGTSGSYNEQFF. The CDR3 coding sequence is TGCAGCGTTGAAGTGGGGACTAGCGGCTCCTACAATGAGCAGTTCTTC.